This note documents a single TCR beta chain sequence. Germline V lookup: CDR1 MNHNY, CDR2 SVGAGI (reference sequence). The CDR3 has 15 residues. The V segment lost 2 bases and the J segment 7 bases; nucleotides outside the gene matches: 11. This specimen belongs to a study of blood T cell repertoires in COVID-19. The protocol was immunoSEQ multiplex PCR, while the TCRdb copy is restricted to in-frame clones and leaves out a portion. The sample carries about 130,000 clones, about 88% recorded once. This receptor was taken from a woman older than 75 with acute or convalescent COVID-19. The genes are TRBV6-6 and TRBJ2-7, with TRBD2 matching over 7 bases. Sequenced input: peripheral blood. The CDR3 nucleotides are TGTGCCAGCAGTTACGGGACTTCGGGGCGGGGGGAGCAGTACTTC. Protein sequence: CASSYGTSGRGEQYF.